These 22 T cell receptor beta chains share one sample of origin, sequenced in a study of CD8+CD57+ T cells in acquired aplastic anemia (dated by TCRdb to about 2018). These reads were obtained on an Illumina HiSeq 2000. Genomic DNA served as template for TCR beta VDJ combination and CDR3 sequence profiling. Clones were called with MiXCR by TCRdb after fastp trimmed the public reads at Q25, and only in-frame beta chains were retained. Rows are combined by CDR3 protein, so each entry shows the most common genes and DNA. In this sample the table shows fewer than 150,000 distinct CDR3 sequences, about 48% of which occur a single time. The ten largest clones add up to 2.5% of the sample. Material for sequencing was sorted CD4+, CD8+, or CD8+CD57+ T cells (not recorded which) from PBMCs. The receptors stem from a human donor in good health, serving as a control.

V is TRBV12-3 or TRBV12-4 and J is TRBJ2-5, with D perhaps TRBD2 (7 bases). The CDR3 is 13 amino acids. V lost 5 bases and J 9 bases, leaving 16 bases between the germline ends. CDR3 bases: TGTGCCAGCAGTGGAGGGGGGGCCGAGCCCCAGTACTTC. Translated, it gives CASSGGGAEPQYF.

This clonotype was seen a single time. J is TRBJ2-4 and V is TRBV12-3 or TRBV12-4, with 11 bases matching TRBD2. The CDR3 is made up of 14 amino acids. The V and J ends lost 6 bases and 16 bases, in that order; junction bases with no gene match: 14. The CDR3 loop reads CASSPGSGGDLLYF. The CDR3 DNA reads as TGTGCCAGCAGCCCCGGTAGCGGGGGGGACCTCCTCTACTTC.

This clonotype showed up many times. The V gene is TRBV11-3, the J gene TRBJ2-5; no clear D gene. Trimming stripped 3 bases from V and 3 bases from J, with 11 bases between. CDR3 length equals 14 residues. Germline V gene sequence: CDR1 SGHNT, CDR2 YENEEA. CDR3 protein: CASSFNTAKETQYF. CDR3 coding DNA: TGTGCCAGCAGCTTTAATACAGCTAAAGAGACCCAGTACTTC.

This clonotype was picked up a small number of times. V usage is TRBV20-1 and J usage is TRBJ2-7, with 7 bases fitting TRBD1. Germline CDR1 DFQATT, CDR2 SNEGSKA (reference sequence). V shed 3 bases, J shed 4 bases, and the junction held 0 bases outside the gene matches. The CDR3 runs to 11 residues. The CDR3 DNA reads TGCAGTGCTAGGACAGGGTACGAGCAGTACTTC. The encoded protein is CSARTGYEQYF.

This clonotype was detected only once. The V and J genes are TRBV19 and TRBJ2-7, with 7 nucleotides matching TRBD2. The V and J ends lost 5 bases and 2 bases, in that order; junction bases with no gene match: 9. The CDR3 is 15 amino acids. CDR1 LNHDA and CDR2 SQIVND come from the germline V gene (reference sequence). This chain's CDR3 is CASSAQTAGTYEQYF. As DNA, the CDR3 is TGTGCCAGTAGTGCGCAGACAGCGGGAACCTACGAGCAGTACTTC. The complete variable domain, with remaining parts taken from reference TRBV19 and TRBJ2-7, reads DGGITQSPKYLFRKEGQNVTLSCEQNLNHDAMYWYRQDPGQGLRLIYYSQIVNDFQKGDIAEGYSVSREKKESFPLTVTSAQKNPTAFYLCASSAQTAGTYEQYFGPGTRLTVT.

This clonotype was observed a single time. The chain employs TRBV25-1 and TRBJ1-6; possibly TRBD1 for D (5 bases). This CDR3 has 14 amino acids. The germline gives CDR1 MGHDK, CDR2 SYGVNS. V was clipped by 6 bases and J by 5 bases, with 11 bases between them. The CDR3 protein is CASSAGPNNSPLHF. CDR3 DNA: TGTGCCAGCAGCGCGGGACCCAATAATTCACCCCTCCACTTT.

This sequence joins TRBV25-1 and TRBJ2-1, with 8 positions matching TRBD1. Per the germline V gene, CDR1 is MGHDK and CDR2 is SYGVNS. Trimming took 2 bases from V and 12 from J; bases not matched to a gene: 12. The CDR3 spans 15 residues. CDR3 sequence (DNA): TGTGCCAGCAGTGAAAATGGCAGGGGGCAGCAGGGGCAGTTCTTC. Translated, it gives CASSENGRGQQGQFF.

Many counts were recorded for this clonotype. This rearrangement joins TRBV6-1 to TRBJ1-3; D is uncertain. This CDR3 is built from 18 residues. Germline CDR1 MNHNS, CDR2 SASEGT. V shed 8 bases and J shed 3 bases, with 26 bases lying between them. CDR3 protein: CASSTPRLRSWFGNTIYF. DNA for the CDR3: TGTGCCAGCTCAACACCGAGACTTCGATCATGGTTTGGAAACACCATATATTTT.

The J gene is TRBJ2-1, the V gene TRBV11-2; 8 nucleotides agree with TRBD1. The CDR3 is 17 residues long. J was trimmed by 6 bases and V by 5 bases; bases with no gene match: 15. Germline CDR1 is SGHAT and CDR2 is FQNNGV. The CDR3 nucleotides are TGTGCCAGCAGCGAACAGGGGCGGCAGGGGGCTGGCAATGAGCAGTTCTTC. Its protein product is CASSEQGRQGAGNEQFF.

This clonotype was observed at least ten times. The chain joins TRBV20-1 to TRBJ2-3; D remains ambiguous. Trimming stripped 3 bases from V and 0 bases from J, with 4 bases between. Germline assignment: CDR1 DFQATT and CDR2 SNEGSKA (reference sequence). The CDR3 consists of 12 residues. The CDR3 sequence: CSASVSTDTQYF. The CDR3 DNA follows: TGCAGTGCTAGTGTCAGCACAGATACGCAGTATTTT.

A word on this clonotype: The CDR3 end shows no conserved phenylalanine or tryptophan, and so a read error is likely. The chain couples TRBV24-1 to TRBJ2-1, with D possibly matching TRBD1 (5 bases). The better agreement between TRBJ2-7 and the DNA end casts doubt on the J call. There are 16 residues in the CDR3. Per germline, CDR1 KGHDR and CDR2 SFDVKD. The CDR3 coding sequence is TGTGCCACCAGTGCCGGCAGGGCCGCCAAATACAATGAGCAGTACTCC. Translating it yields CATSAGRAAKYNEQYS.

This clonotype was seen once. The V gene is TRBV4-1, the J gene TRBJ1-4, with D tentatively TRBD1 (6 bases). Trimming left V 4 bases short and J 5 bases short, with 14 bases between. The CDR3 contains 15 residues. In germline, CDR1 is MGHRA, CDR2 YSYEKL. The CDR3 here is CASSLEQGPNEKLFF. As DNA, the CDR3 is TGCGCCAGCAGCCTGGAACAGGGTCCGAATGAAAAACTGTTTTTT.

V usage is TRBV15 and J usage is TRBJ1-5; D call uncertain. Trimming pared 0 bases from V and 3 bases from J, leaving 9 bases between. CDR1 is LNHNV, CDR2 YYDKDF, per germline (reference sequence). The CDR3 runs 15 residues. This CDR3 is CATSREGQLNQPQHF. CDR3 DNA sequence: TGTGCCACCAGCAGAGAAGGGCAGCTCAATCAGCCCCAGCATTTT.

This clonotype was detected many times. The chain carries TRBV12-3 or TRBV12-4 and TRBJ2-7; 10 bases align to TRBD1. The CDR3 has 14 residues. V was clipped by 6 bases and J by 4 bases; unmatched bases: 6. The DNA for the CDR3 is TGTGCCAGCAGCTGGGACAGGGGCGAATACGAGCAGTACTTC. Residues: CASSWDRGEYEQYF.

The chain links TRBV10-3 to TRBJ1-5; TRBD1 is a possible D gene (5 bases). Germline lookup yields CDR1 ENHRY and CDR2 SYGVKD. The CDR3 is made up of 13 amino acids. The V end was cut by 6 bases, the J end by 5 bases, with 11 bases between. CDR3 coding DNA: TGTGCCATCAGCGGACACGTCGATCAGCCCCAGCATTTT. The encoded protein is CAISGHVDQPQHF.

The chain employs TRBV3-1 and TRBJ2-1; 8 nucleotides align to TRBD2. The CDR3 spans 16 residues. Germline trimming cut 5 bases from V and 1 base from J; bases unmatched to any gene: 7. Germline V CDR1 and CDR2: LGHDT, YNNKEL (reference sequence). For the CDR3, the DNA is TGTGCCAGCAGCTCAAGAGCGGGGGCTTCCTACAATGAGCAGTTCTTC. This sequence encodes CASSSRAGASYNEQFF.

This clonotype was counted ten times or more. The rearrangement joins TRBV11-3 to TRBJ2-7, with unresolved D. Per the germline V gene, CDR1 is SGHNT and CDR2 is YENEEA. V was pared by 3 bases and J by 3 bases, with 6 bases between. The CDR3 contains 12 residues. CDR3 amino acids: CASSLNGYEQYF. The CDR3, as DNA: TGTGCCAGCAGCTTGAACGGCTACGAGCAGTACTTC.

Only a few counts were recorded for this clonotype. A much larger clonotype is one base distant, so this may be a read error. The genes are TRBV6-2 or TRBV6-3 and TRBJ1-5; TRBD1 aligns across 8 bases. Germline V gene lookup returns CDR1 MNHEY and CDR2 SVGEGT. J was trimmed by 5 bases and V by 5 bases; bases with no gene match: 11. This CDR3 region has 16 residues. The CDR3 reads CASSKTLGQGYQPQHF. The DNA for the CDR3 is TGTGCCAGCAGTAAAACCCTCGGACAGGGCTATCAGCCCCAGCATTTT.

The chain has TRBV4-2 and TRBJ1-2; 9 bases line up with TRBD1. V shed 6 bases and J 7 bases; nucleotides not matched to a gene: 12. The V gene's germline CDR1 is LGHNA and CDR2 YNFKEQ. The CDR3 totals 15 residues. Here the CDR3 reads CASSQTNTGGVGYTF. CDR3 DNA sequence: TGTGCCAGCAGTCAAACTAATACAGGGGGCGTTGGCTACACCTTC.

This clonotype showed up just once. It is likely a read error, because the conserved phenylalanine at the end of the CDR3 is missing. The DNA is left out, because the CDR3 cannot be placed on it with certainty; the CDR3 is given as TCRdb lists it. The genes are TRBV20-1 and TRBJ1-1. Germline V gene data show CDR1 as DFQATT and CDR2 as SNEGSKA (reference sequence). The CDR3 comprises 14 residues, both ends counted. The CDR3 sequence is CSARVGKLNTEALL.

The chain links TRBV19 to TRBJ1-3, with TRBD1 identical over 8 bases. CDR1 is LNHDA and CDR2 is SQIVND in the germline V gene (reference sequence). J gave up 0 bases and V 4 bases, and 2 bases lay outside the gene matches. The length of the CDR3 is 15 residues. The CDR3 region has the DNA TGTGCCAGTAGTAAGGGACAGGTCTCTGGAAACACCATATATTTT. This sequence encodes CASSKGQVSGNTIYF.

The chain has TRBV19 and TRBJ2-3, with unresolved D. This CDR3 is built from 14 residues. The V gene's germline CDR1 is LNHDA and CDR2 SQIVND (reference sequence). Trimming stripped 4 bases from V and 2 bases from J, with 10 bases between. CDR3 nucleotides: TGTGCCAGTAGTAACCGTTTTTCCACAGATACGCAGTATTTT. Residues: CASSNRFSTDTQYF.